One sample yielded the 26 T cell receptor beta chains listed below, sequenced in a study of blood T cell repertoires in COVID-19. Measured with immunoSEQ multiplex PCR; TCRdb has only the in-frame clones, and not every one. The profile shows roughly 84,000 clones, roughly 80% of them singletons. The sequencing sample was made of peripheral blood. Receptors originate from a woman older than 75 with acute or convalescent COVID-19.

Written as DNA, the CDR3 is TGTGCCAGCAGACCCGGGACAGGGAATTATGGCTACACCTTC. This sequence encodes CASRPGTGNYGYTF. The chain has TRBV28 and TRBJ1-2; 9 bases are shared with TRBD1. From germline, CDR1 is MDHEN and CDR2 SYDVKM. The junction had 7 bases not matched to a gene; V was cut back by 6 bases and J by 5 bases. This CDR3 is built from 14 residues.

The chain is built from TRBV18 and TRBJ2-5, with 11 nucleotides matching TRBD2. This CDR3 region has 15 residues. CDR1 is KGHSH, CDR2 LQKENI, per germline. V was pared by 5 bases and J by 2 bases, with 4 bases of the junction left unmatched. CDR3 in amino acids: CASSALAGEQETQYF. The CDR3 nucleotides are TGTGCCAGCTCAGCACTAGCGGGGGAGCAAGAGACCCAGTACTTC.

The gene calls are TRBV2 and TRBJ1-2, with D possibly matching TRBD1 (5 bases). Looked up from germline, CDR1 is SNHLY and CDR2 is FYNNEI. V was shortened by 2 bases and J by 6 bases, with 13 bases between the two germline ends. The CDR3 length is 14 residues. The CDR3 coding sequence is TGTGCCAGCAGTGAATTGGGGGGAGTTGATGGCTACACCTTC. Protein sequence: CASSELGGVDGYTF.

The chain employs TRBV19 and TRBJ1-4, with D perhaps matching TRBD1 (5 bases). Germline-derived CDR1 and CDR2 are LNHDA and SQIVND (reference sequence). CDR3 length: 15 amino acids. Between the trimmed V and J ends, which lost 7 bases and 0 bases, there was a span of 12 bases. CDR3 coding DNA: TGTGCCAGTACGGCAGGGACTGCAACTAATGAAAAACTGTTTTTT. Translated, it gives CASTAGTATNEKLFF. Variable domain in full (rest from reference TRBV19 and TRBJ1-4): DGGITQSPKYLFRKEGQNVTLSCEQNLNHDAMYWYRQDPGQGLRLIYYSQIVNDFQKGDIAEGYSVSREKKESFPLTVTSAQKNPTAFYLCASTAGTATNEKLFFGSGTQLSVL.

V usage is TRBV5-4 and J usage is TRBJ2-3; D is possibly TRBD2 (6 bases). V was pared by 4 bases and J by 6 bases, with 18 bases between. Germline V gene lookup returns CDR1 SGHNT and CDR2 YYREEE (reference sequence). The CDR3 is made up of 15 amino acids. The CDR3: CASSGSSGRGDTQYF. The CDR3 DNA is TGTGCCAGCAGCGGCAGTAGCGGACGGGGGGATACGCAGTATTTT.

V gene TRBV19 combines with J gene TRBJ1-1; 10 bases map to TRBD1. V shed 4 bases and J 1 base; nucleotides not matched to a gene: 0. Germline loops: CDR1 LNHDA, CDR2 SQIVND (reference sequence). This CDR3 contains 14 residues. CDR3 nucleotides: TGTGCCAGTAGTAGGGACAGGGGGAACACTGAAGCTTTCTTT. This translates into CASSRDRGNTEAFF.

The rearrangement links TRBV6-5 to TRBJ1-2, with 7 bases identical to TRBD1. The CDR3 length is 13 residues. Germline V gene data show CDR1 as MNHEY and CDR2 as SVGAGI. With 6 bases clipped from V and 5 bases from J, the junction kept 6 bases outside the gene matches. Here the CDR3 reads CASSRGTVYGYTF. CDR3 bases: TGTGCCAGCAGCCGCGGGACAGTTTATGGCTACACCTTC.

The chain employs TRBV25-1 and TRBJ2-3; tentatively, D is TRBD2 (5 bases). Germline V gene lookup returns CDR1 MGHDK and CDR2 SYGVNS. The CDR3 sequence is 15 residues long. The V end was cut by 7 bases, the J end by 8 bases, with 22 bases between. This CDR3 reads CASNPPGLSSVTQYF. CDR3 nucleotide sequence: TGTGCCAGCAACCCCCCAGGACTGTCTAGTGTTACGCAGTATTTT.

V gene TRBV10-3 combines with J gene TRBJ1-4, with D tentatively TRBD1 (5 bases). The CDR3 is 17 residues long. The V gene lost 11 bases and the J gene lost 3 bases, with 25 bases spanning the gap. Germline V gene data show CDR1 as ENHRY and CDR2 as SYGVKD. The CDR3 is CAPTGGQGKTSNEKLFF. Written as DNA, the CDR3 is TGTGCCCCAACAGGTGGGCAGGGAAAAACCTCTAATGAAAAACTGTTTTTT.

This CDR3 reads CASSESGQGEETQYF. The CDR3 nucleotides read TGCGCCAGCAGTGAGTCTGGGCAGGGGGAAGAGACCCAGTACTTC. The V and J genes are TRBV10-2 and TRBJ2-5, with 7 bases fitting TRBD1. CDR1 is WSHSY and CDR2 is SAAADI in the germline V gene. V gave up 0 bases and J gave up 3 bases; unmatched junction bases: 4. The CDR3 length is 15 residues.

In its sample, this clone was seen a few times. The chain recombines TRBV11-3 with TRBJ2-6; D perhaps matches TRBD1 (5 bases). This CDR3 region has 15 residues. V was shortened by 8 bases and J by 3 bases, with 14 bases between the two germline ends. Germline CDR1 SGHNT, CDR2 YENEEA. DNA for the CDR3: TGTGCCAGCTCCAAAAGGGGTTATGGGGCCAACGTCCTGACTTTC. Protein product: CASSKRGYGANVLTF.

The chain couples TRBV24-1 to TRBJ2-7, with D tentatively TRBD2 (7 bases). V was shortened by 5 bases and J by 4 bases, with 11 bases between the two germline ends. CDR3 length equals 13 residues. Germline CDR1 is KGHDR and CDR2 is SFDVKD. CDR3 sequence (DNA): TGTGCCACCAGTGCGGGGGGCCCGTACGAGCAGTACTTC. This gives the protein CATSAGGPYEQYF.

The V and J genes are TRBV7-9 and TRBJ1-2; TRBD1 is a possible D gene (5 bases). CDR1 is SEHNR, CDR2 FQNEAQ, per germline (reference sequence). V lost 0 bases and J 8 bases, leaving 19 bases between the germline ends. The CDR3 is 16 residues long. The CDR3 spells CASSLALGTVGGGYTF. For the CDR3, the DNA is TGTGCCAGCAGCTTAGCGCTAGGGACCGTGGGAGGCGGCTACACCTTC. The full variable domain, rest sourced from reference TRBV7-9 and TRBJ1-2, is DTGVSQNPRHKITKRGQNVTFRCDPISEHNRLYWYRQTLGQGPEFLTYFQNEAQLEKSRLLSDRFSAERPKGSFSTLEIQRTEQGDSAMYLCASSLALGTVGGGYTFGSGTRLTVV.

This chain connects TRBV7-2 to TRBJ1-2; TRBD1 agrees at 10 bases. This CDR3 contains 14 residues. V was clipped by 5 bases and J by 8 bases; unmatched bases: 8. CDR1 and CDR2 (germline): SGHTA, FQGNSA. In DNA, the CDR3 is TGTGCCAGCAGCGTGACCGGGACAGGGGACGGCTACACCTTC. Translation gives CASSVTGTGDGYTF.

Only one count was recorded for this clone. This rearrangement joins TRBV4-1 to TRBJ2-5; 10 nucleotides line up with TRBD2. The junction had 2 bases not matched to a gene; V was cut back by 2 bases and J by 5 bases. Looked up from germline, CDR1 is MGHRA and CDR2 is YSYEKL. CDR3 length: 14 residues. CDR3 protein: CASSQLAGVETQYF. CDR3 nucleotides: TGCGCCAGCAGCCAACTAGCGGGGGTTGAGACCCAGTACTTC.

The rearrangement links TRBV6-5 to TRBJ2-7, with a weak D call TRBD1 (6 bases). The CDR3 contains 16 residues. Trimming shortened V by 0 bases and J by 3 bases, and 15 bases separated the two germline ends. Germline V gene lookup returns CDR1 MNHEY and CDR2 SVGAGI. The CDR3 nucleotides read TGTGCCAGCAGTTACTCCGGACAGATCAATGACTACGAGCAGTACTTC. It is translated as CASSYSGQINDYEQYF.

The chain carries TRBV19 and TRBJ1-3; tentatively, D is TRBD1 (6 bases). Germline V gene data show CDR1 as LNHDA and CDR2 as SQIVND (reference sequence). Between the trimmed V and J ends, which lost 3 bases and 0 bases, there was a span of 9 bases. The CDR3 length is 15 residues. The CDR3 DNA reads TGTGCCAGTAGTATTGCCAGGGGCTCTGGAAACACCATATATTTT. Translated, it gives CASSIARGSGNTIYF.

About this clone: Mismatch with germline at one junction end may stem from a read error. The chain is built from TRBV7-7 and TRBJ2-3; no definite D call. The CDR3 runs to 12 residues. Germline-derived CDR1 and CDR2 are SSHAT and FNYEAQ (reference sequence). CDR3 nucleotide sequence: TGTGCTAGCAGCTATAGTGGAGATACGCAGTATTTT. Its protein is CASSYSGDTQYF. The variable domain in full, completed from reference TRBV7-7 and TRBJ2-3, reads GAGVSQSPRYKVTKRGQDVTLRCDPISSHATLYWYQQALGQGPEFLTYFNYEAQPDKSGLPSDRFSAERPEGSISTLTIQRTEQRDSAMYRCASSYSGDTQYFGPGTRLTVL.

The J gene is TRBJ2-3, the V gene TRBV7-2; 7 nucleotides agree with TRBD2. The CDR3 consists of 15 residues. Germline CDR1 and CDR2: SGHTA and FQGNSA. J gave up 6 bases and V 5 bases, and 11 bases lay outside the gene matches. CDR3 DNA sequence: TGTGCCAGCAGCGTCTGGACTAGTTCTTCGGATACGCAGTATTTT. This gives the protein CASSVWTSSSDTQYF. The whole variable domain, filled in from reference TRBV7-2 and TRBJ2-3, reads GAGVSQSPSNKVTEKGKDVELRCDPISGHTALYWYRQSLGQGLEFLIYFQGNSAPDKSGLPSDRFSAERTGGSVSTLTIQRTQQEDSAVYLCASSVWTSSSDTQYFGPGTRLTVL.

This clone came up a few times. This chain joins TRBV11-3 and TRBJ1-2, with D unresolved. Trimming shortened V by 8 bases and J by 7 bases, and 11 bases separated the two germline ends. From germline, CDR1 is SGHNT and CDR2 YENEEA. The CDR3 contains 11 residues. Written as DNA, the CDR3 is TGTGCCAGCGGGCGGGCCTCTGGCTACACCTTC. It encodes CASGRASGYTF.

CDR3 in amino acids: CASSPRGGLATNEKLFF. As DNA, the CDR3 is TGTGCCAGCAGCCCCAGGGGGGGACTAGCAACTAATGAAAAACTGTTTTTT. This chain connects TRBV5-5 to TRBJ1-4, with 7 bases lining up with TRBD1. This CDR3 comprises 17 residues. Unmatched junction bases numbered 9, after V lost 4 bases and J lost 0 bases. CDR1 SGHKS and CDR2 YYEKEE come from the germline V gene (reference sequence).

The chain combines TRBV6-6 with TRBJ1-1; the D gene is possibly TRBD1 (6 bases). The CDR3 loop spans 14 amino acids. The germline V gene has CDR1 MNHNY and CDR2 SVGAGI (reference sequence). Trimming left V 6 bases short and J 4 bases short, with 15 bases between. The CDR3 here is CASSLGQTGTEAFF. CDR3 nucleotide sequence: TGTGCCAGCAGCCTAGGACAGACGGGCACTGAAGCTTTCTTT.

This clone was counted between two and nine times. J is TRBJ1-2 and V is TRBV18; perhaps TRBD1 as D (5 bases). The germline CDR1 and CDR2 sequences are KGHSH and LQKENI. This CDR3 has 15 residues. The V end was cut by 5 bases, the J end by 7 bases, with 20 bases between. CDR3 amino acids: CASSDYGTAGSGYTF. CDR3 DNA: TGTGCCAGCTCAGACTATGGGACGGCCGGGAGTGGCTACACCTTC.

The chain employs TRBV12-5 and TRBJ1-1; no firm D call. The CDR3 is 13 residues long. Trimming cost V 0 bases and J 2 bases, with 4 bases left between them. CDR1 LGHNT and CDR2 FRNRAP come from the germline V gene. The CDR3 region has the DNA TGTGCTAGTGGTTTGGTTAGTAACACTGAAGCTTTCTTT. It specifies CASGLVSNTEAFF.

The chain is built from TRBV11-3 and TRBJ1-3; D is possibly TRBD1 (5 bases). Trimming removed 5 bases from V and 9 bases from J, with 20 bases in between. The germline V gene has CDR1 SGHNT and CDR2 YENEEA. The CDR3 contains 15 residues. The CDR3 sequence: CASSRRRGGEGTIYF. CDR3 coding DNA: TGTGCCAGCAGCCGGAGGAGGGGAGGCGAGGGCACCATATATTTT.

The rearrangement links TRBV28 to TRBJ2-6; tentatively, D is TRBD1 (6 bases). V was pared by 6 bases and J by 0 bases, with 18 bases between. CDR3 length: 18 residues. Germline assignment: CDR1 MDHEN and CDR2 SYDVKM. CDR3 sequence: CASSQGQKTFSGANVLTF. In DNA, the CDR3 is TGTGCCAGCAGCCAAGGACAGAAAACCTTCTCTGGGGCCAACGTCCTGACTTTC.